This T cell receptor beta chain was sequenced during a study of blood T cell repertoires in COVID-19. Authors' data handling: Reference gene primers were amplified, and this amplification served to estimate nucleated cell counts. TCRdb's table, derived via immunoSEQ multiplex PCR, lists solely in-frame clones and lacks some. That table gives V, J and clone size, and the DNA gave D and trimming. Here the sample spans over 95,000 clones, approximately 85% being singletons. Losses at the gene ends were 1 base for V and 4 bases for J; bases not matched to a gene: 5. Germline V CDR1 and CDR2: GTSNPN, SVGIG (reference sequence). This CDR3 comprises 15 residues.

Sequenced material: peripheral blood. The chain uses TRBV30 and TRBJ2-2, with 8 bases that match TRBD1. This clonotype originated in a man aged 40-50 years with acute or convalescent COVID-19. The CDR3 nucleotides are TGTGCCTGGAGTGACACAGGGGGAATCACCGGGGAGCTGTTTTTT. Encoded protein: CAWSDTGGITGELFF.